The clone carrying this T cell receptor beta chain has only one observation. Antigen unknown. In the same sample, other DNA sequences code for this CDR3. The source of the sample is a study of shared clonotypes between healthy human individuals. Study background: Aged 18 to 49, the donors were two women and a few men.

Source study methods: Because ImmunoSEQ provided only junction sequences with no quality scores, the filtering differed. The data were produced by immunoSEQ multiplex PCR, yet TCRdb's version contains in-frame clones alone and is incomplete. The V and J calls and clone size were taken over from that table, and D and trimming were inferred from the DNA. In the table there are about 1 million clones, roughly 75% of which are singletons. Notes on the study in general: Blood alone was sampled, and tissue repertoires likely differ. Non-shared clonotypes showed lower generation probabilities than clonotypes common to all four donors.

The specimen was memory CD4+ T cells sorted from blood. Subset specified: CD45RA-negative fraction. This sequence was found in a man aged 18 to 30 in good health.

The CDR3: CASSIQGAPNTEAFF. The CDR3, as DNA: TGTGCCAGTAGTATTCAGGGGGCCCCGAACACTGAAGCTTTCTTT. The chain carries TRBV19 and TRBJ1-1, with 8 bases lining up with TRBD1. CDR1 LNHDA and CDR2 SQIVND come from the germline V gene (reference sequence). Losses at the gene ends were 3 bases for V and 1 base for J; bases not matched to a gene: 4. The CDR3 is 15 residues long.